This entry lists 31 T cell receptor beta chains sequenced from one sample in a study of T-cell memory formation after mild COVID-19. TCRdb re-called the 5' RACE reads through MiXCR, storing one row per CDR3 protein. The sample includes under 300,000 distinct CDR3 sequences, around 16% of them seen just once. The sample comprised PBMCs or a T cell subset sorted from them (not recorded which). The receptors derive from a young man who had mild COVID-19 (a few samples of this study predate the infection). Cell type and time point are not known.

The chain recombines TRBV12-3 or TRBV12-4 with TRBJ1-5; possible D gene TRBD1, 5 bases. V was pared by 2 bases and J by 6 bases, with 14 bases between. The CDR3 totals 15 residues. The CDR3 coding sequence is TGTGCCAGCAGTTTACCACGGGGGGATCGTCAGCCCCAGCATTTT. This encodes CASSLPRGDRQPQHF.

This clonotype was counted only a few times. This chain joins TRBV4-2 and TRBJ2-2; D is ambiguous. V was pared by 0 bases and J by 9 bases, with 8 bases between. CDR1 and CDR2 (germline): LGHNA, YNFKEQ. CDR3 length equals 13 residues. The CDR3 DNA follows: TGTGCCAGCAGCCAAGAACTAAACTGGGAGCTGTTTTTT. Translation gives CASSQELNWELFF.

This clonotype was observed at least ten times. The CDR3 sequence is CASGVAEHTEAFF. The DNA of the CDR3 is TGTGCCAGCGGGGTGGCAGAGCACACTGAAGCTTTCTTT. This sequence joins TRBV12-3 or TRBV12-4 and TRBJ1-1; D remains ambiguous. The length of the CDR3 is 13 residues. V shed 8 bases and J shed 3 bases, with 13 bases lying between them.

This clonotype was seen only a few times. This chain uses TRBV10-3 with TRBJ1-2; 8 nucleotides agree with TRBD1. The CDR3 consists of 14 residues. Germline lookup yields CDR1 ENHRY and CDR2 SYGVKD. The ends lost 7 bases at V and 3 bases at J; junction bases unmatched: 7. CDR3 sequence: CAIMGQAKDYGYTF. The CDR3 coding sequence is TGTGCCATCATGGGACAGGCGAAGGACTATGGCTACACCTTC.

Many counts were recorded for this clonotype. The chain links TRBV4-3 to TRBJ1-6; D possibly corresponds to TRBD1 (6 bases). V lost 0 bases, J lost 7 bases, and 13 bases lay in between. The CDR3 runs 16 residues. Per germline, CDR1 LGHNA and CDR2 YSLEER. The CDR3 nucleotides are TGCGCCAGCAGCCAAGATGTCTTCAGGGGAAATTCACCCCTCCACTTT. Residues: CASSQDVFRGNSPLHF.

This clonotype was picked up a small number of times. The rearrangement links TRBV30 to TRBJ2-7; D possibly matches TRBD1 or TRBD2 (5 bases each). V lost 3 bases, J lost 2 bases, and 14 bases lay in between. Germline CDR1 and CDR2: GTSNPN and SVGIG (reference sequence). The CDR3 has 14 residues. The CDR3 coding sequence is TGTGCCTGGAGGGCCGGACGAGGGGCCTACGAGCAGTACTTC. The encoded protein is CAWRAGRGAYEQYF.

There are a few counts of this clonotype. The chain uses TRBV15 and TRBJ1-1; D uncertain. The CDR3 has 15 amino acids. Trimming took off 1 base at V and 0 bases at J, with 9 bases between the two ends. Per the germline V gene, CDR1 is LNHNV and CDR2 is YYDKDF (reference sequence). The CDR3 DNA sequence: TGTGCCACCAGCAGAGGCGCAGGAATGAACACTGAAGCTTTCTTT. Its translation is CATSRGAGMNTEAFF.

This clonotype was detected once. The CDR3 DNA reads as TGCAGTGGAGGACACCCGGTCTACAATGAGCAGTTCTTC. Translation: CSGGHPVYNEQFF. The chain links TRBV20-1 to TRBJ2-1; weak D call: TRBD1 (5 bases). In germline, CDR1 is DFQATT, CDR2 SNEGSKA (reference sequence). The CDR3 spans 13 residues. Trimming removed 7 bases at V and 3 bases at J, with 13 bases between.

CDR3 sequence (DNA): TGTGCCAGCAGATGGACAGGACTCACTAGCACTGAAGCTTTCTTT. Amino acid sequence: CASRWTGLTSTEAFF. The chain recombines TRBV6-5 with TRBJ1-1, with 7 bases matching TRBD1. Losses at the gene ends were 6 bases for V and 4 bases for J; bases not matched to a gene: 11. The germline CDR1 and CDR2 sequences are MNHEY and SVGAGI. This CDR3 has 15 amino acids.

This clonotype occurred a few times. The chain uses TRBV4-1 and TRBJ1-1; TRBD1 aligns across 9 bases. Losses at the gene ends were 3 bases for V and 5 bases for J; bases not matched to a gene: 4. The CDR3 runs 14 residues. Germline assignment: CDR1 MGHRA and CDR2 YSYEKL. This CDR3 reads CASSQGQGVTEAFF. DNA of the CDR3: TGCGCCAGCAGCCAGGGACAGGGTGTTACTGAAGCTTTCTTT.

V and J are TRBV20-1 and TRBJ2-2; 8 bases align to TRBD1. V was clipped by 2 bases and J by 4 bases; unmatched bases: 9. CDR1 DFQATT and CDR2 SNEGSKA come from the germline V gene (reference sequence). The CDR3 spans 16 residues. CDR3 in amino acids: CSARRATGVSTGELFF. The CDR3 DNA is TGCAGTGCTAGACGGGCGACAGGGGTCAGCACCGGGGAGCTGTTTTTT.

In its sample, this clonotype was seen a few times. The CDR3 DNA reads TGTGCCAGCAGGGACAGGGGCCCCTACGAGCAGTACTTC. Translating gives CASRDRGPYEQYF. The chain combines TRBV2 with TRBJ2-7, with 9 nucleotides matching TRBD1. Germline CDR1 and CDR2: SNHLY and FYNNEI. Trimming removed 6 bases from V and 2 bases from J; junction bases left unmatched: 2. CDR3 length equals 13 residues.

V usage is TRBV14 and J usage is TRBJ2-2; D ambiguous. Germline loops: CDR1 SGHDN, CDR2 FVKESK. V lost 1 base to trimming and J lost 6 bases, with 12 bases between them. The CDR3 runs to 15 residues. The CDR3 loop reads CASSQVYGFPGELFF. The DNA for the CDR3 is TGTGCCAGCAGCCAAGTATATGGGTTTCCCGGGGAGCTGTTTTTT.

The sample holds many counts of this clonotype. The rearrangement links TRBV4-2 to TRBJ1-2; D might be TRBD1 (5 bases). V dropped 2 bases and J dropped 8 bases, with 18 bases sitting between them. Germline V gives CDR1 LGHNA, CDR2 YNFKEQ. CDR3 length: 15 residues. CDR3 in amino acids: CASSQTGTLLRGYTF. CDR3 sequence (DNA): TGTGCCAGCAGCCAAACCGGGACCTTATTAAGAGGCTACACCTTC.

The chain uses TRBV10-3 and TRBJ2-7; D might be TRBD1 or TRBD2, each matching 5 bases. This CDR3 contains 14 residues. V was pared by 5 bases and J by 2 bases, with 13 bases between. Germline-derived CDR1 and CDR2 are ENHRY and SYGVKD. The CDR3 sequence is CAISTREPTYEQYF. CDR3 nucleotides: TGTGCCATCAGTACCAGGGAGCCCACCTACGAGCAGTACTTC.

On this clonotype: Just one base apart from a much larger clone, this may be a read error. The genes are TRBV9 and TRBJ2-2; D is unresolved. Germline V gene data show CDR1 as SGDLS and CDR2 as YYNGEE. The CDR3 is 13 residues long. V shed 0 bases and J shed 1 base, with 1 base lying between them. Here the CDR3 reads CASSVGNTGELFF. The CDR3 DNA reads TGTGCCAGCAGCGTAGGGAACACCGGGGAGCTGTTTTTT.

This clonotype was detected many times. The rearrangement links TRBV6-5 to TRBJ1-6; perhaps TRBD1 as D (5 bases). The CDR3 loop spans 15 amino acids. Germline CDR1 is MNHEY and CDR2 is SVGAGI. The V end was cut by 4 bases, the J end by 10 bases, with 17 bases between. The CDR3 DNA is TGTGCCAGCAGTTTGAAGTGGGGCCTCGACTCACCCCTCCACTTT. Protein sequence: CASSLKWGLDSPLHF.

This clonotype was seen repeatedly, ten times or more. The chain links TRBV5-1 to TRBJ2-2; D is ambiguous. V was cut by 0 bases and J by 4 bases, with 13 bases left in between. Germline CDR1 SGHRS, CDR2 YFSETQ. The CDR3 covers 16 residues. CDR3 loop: CASSLAGGYPTGELFF. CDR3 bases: TGCGCCAGCAGCTTGGCTGGTGGCTACCCCACCGGGGAGCTGTTTTTT.

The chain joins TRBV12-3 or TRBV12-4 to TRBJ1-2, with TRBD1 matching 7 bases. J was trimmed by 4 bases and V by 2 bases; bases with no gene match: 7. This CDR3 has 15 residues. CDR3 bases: TGTGCCAGCAGTTTAACAGGGGAGTATGGCTATGGCTACACCTTC. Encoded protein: CASSLTGEYGYGYTF.

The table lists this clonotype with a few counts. CDR3 sequence reads: CASSSGLTTDTQYF. In nucleotides, the CDR3 is TGCGCCAGCAGCTCGGGACTAACGACAGATACGCAGTATTTT. This rearrangement joins TRBV5-1 to TRBJ2-3; 7 bases agree with TRBD2. The CDR3 extends over 14 amino acids. Per the germline V gene, CDR1 is SGHRS and CDR2 is YFSETQ. V gave up 3 bases and J gave up 3 bases; unmatched junction bases: 4. Full variable domain (outside the CDR3, taken from reference TRBV5-1 and TRBJ2-3): KAGVTQTPRYLIKTRGQQVTLSCSPISGHRSVSWYQQTPGQGLQFLFEYFSETQRNKGNFPGRFSGRQFSNSRSEMNVSTLELGDSALYLCASSSGLTTDTQYFGPGTRLTVL.

CDR3 DNA: TGCGCCAGCAGCTTGGCCATTCAGGGAGGAGGTACCGAGCAGTACTTC. Residues: CASSLAIQGGGTEQYF. The rearrangement links TRBV5-1 to TRBJ2-7; maybe TRBD2 (6 bases). V lost 0 bases and J 6 bases, leaving 19 bases between the germline ends. CDR1 is SGHRS, CDR2 YFSETQ, per germline. This CDR3 comprises 16 residues.

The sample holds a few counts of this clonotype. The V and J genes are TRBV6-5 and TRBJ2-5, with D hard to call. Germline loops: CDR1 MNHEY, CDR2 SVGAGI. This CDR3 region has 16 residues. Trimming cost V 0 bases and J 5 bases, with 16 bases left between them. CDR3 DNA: TGTGCCAGCAGTTACTCGAACGCCGGTCTGGGGGAGACCCAGTACTTC. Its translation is CASSYSNAGLGETQYF.

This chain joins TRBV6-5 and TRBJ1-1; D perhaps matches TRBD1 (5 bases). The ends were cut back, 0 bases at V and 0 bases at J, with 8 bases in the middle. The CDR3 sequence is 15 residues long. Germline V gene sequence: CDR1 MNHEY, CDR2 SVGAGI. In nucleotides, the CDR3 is TGTGCCAGCAGTTACTCAGGGGCGTTGAACACTGAAGCTTTCTTT. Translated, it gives CASSYSGALNTEAFF.

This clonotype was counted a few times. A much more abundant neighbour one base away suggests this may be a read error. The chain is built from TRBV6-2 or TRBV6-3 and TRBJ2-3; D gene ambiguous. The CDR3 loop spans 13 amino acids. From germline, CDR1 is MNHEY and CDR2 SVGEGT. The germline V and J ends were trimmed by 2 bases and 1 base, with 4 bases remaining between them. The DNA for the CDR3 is TGTGCCAGCAGTTACCGGGGCACAGATACGCAGTATTTT. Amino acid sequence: CASSYRGTDTQYF.

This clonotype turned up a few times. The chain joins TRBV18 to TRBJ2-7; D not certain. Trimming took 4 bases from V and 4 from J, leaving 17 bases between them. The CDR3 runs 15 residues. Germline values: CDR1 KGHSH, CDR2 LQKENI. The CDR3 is CASSQNTAAPYEQYV. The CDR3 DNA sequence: TGTGCCAGCTCACAAAACACGGCCGCCCCTTACGAGCAGTACGTC.

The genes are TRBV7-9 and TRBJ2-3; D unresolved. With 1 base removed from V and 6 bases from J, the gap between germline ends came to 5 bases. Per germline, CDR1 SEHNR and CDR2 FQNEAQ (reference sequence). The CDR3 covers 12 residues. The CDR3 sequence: CASSLDIDTQYF. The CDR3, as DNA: TGTGCCAGCAGCTTAGATATTGATACGCAGTATTTT.

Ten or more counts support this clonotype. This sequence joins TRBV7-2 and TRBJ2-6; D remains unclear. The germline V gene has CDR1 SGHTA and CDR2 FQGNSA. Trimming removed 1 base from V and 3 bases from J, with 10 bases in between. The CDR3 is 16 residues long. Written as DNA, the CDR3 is TGTGCCAGCAGCTTAGTTGCTGGGGTTGGGGCCAACGTCCTGACTTTC. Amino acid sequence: CASSLVAGVGANVLTF.

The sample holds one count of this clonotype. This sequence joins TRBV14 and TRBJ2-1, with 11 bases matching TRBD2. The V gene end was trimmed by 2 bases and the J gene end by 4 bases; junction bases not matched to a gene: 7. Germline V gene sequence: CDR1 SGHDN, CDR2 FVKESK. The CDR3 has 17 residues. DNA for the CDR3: TGTGCCAGCAGCCAATTTAGGAGACTAGCGGGGTACAATGAGCAGTTCTTC. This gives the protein CASSQFRRLAGYNEQFF.

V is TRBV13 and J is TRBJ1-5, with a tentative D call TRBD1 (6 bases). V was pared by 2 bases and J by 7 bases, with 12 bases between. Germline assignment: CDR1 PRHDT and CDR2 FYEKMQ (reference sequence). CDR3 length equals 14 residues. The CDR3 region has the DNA TGTGCCAGCAGCTTATCACAGGGTCGCCAGCCCCAGCATTTT. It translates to CASSLSQGRQPQHF. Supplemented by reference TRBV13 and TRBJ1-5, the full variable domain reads AAGVIQSPRHLIKEKRETATLKCYPIPRHDTVYWYQQGPGQDPQFLISFYEKMQSDKGSIPDRFSAQQFSDYHSELNMSSLELGDSALYFCASSLSQGRQPQHFGDGTRLSIL.

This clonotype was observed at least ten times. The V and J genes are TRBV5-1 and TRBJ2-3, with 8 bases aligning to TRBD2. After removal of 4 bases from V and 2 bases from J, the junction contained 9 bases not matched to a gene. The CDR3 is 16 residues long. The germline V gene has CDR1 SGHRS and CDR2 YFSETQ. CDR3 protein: CASSPAALADTDTQYF. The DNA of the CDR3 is TGCGCCAGCAGCCCCGCTGCACTAGCGGACACAGATACGCAGTATTTT.

The CDR3: CASSYSRVGGSNYGYTF. The CDR3, as DNA: TGTGCCAGCAGTTACTCCCGAGTAGGGGGCTCTAACTATGGCTACACCTTC. The chain has TRBV6-5 and TRBJ1-2; TRBD1 matches 7 bases. Germline trimming cut 0 bases from V and 0 bases from J; bases unmatched to any gene: 7. Germline-derived CDR1 and CDR2 are MNHEY and SVGAGI. This CDR3 contains 17 residues.